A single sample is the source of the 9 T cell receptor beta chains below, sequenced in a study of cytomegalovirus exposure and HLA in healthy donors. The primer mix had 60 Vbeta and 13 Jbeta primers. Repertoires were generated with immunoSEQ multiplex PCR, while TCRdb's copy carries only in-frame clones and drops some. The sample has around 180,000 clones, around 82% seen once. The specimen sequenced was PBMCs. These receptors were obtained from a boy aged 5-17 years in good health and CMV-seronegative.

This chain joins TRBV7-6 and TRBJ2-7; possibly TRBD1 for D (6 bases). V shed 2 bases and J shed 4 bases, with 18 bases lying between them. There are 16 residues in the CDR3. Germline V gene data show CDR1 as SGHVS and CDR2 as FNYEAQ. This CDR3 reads CASSLLAGRGEYEQYF. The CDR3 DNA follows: TGTGCCAGCAGCTTACTTGCGGGCAGGGGAGAATACGAGCAGTACTTC.

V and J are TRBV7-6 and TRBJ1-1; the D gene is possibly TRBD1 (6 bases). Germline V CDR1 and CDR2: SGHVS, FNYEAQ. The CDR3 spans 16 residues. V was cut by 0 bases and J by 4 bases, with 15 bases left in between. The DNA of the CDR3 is TGTGCCAGCAGCTTAGCTCCCGGGACATTACCCACTGAAGCTTTCTTT. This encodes CASSLAPGTLPTEAFF.

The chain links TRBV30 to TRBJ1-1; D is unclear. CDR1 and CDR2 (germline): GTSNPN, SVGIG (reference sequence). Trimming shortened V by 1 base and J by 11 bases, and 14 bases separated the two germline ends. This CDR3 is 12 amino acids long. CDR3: CAWSDSVREAFF. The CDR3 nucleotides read TGTGCCTGGAGTGACTCGGTGCGGGAGGCTTTCTTT.

This CDR3 is CASSPHPADRYYEQYF. CDR3 nucleotide sequence: TGTGCCAGCAGTCCCCATCCCGCAGACAGATACTACGAGCAGTACTTC. The chain joins TRBV27 to TRBJ2-7, with a weak D call TRBD1 (5 bases). Germline CDR1 reads MNHEY; CDR2 reads SMNVEV (reference sequence). The CDR3 length is 16 residues. V was pared by 5 bases and J by 3 bases, with 20 bases between.

The CDR3 loop is CASSQGRGREQFF. DNA for the CDR3: TGCGCCAGCAGCCAAGGAAGGGGGCGTGAGCAGTTCTTC. This sequence joins TRBV4-3 and TRBJ2-1; 7 nucleotides match TRBD1. The J segment lost 9 bases and the V segment lost 1 base, leaving 3 bases of the junction unmatched. Germline CDR1 LGHNA, CDR2 YSLEER. The CDR3 sequence is 13 residues long.

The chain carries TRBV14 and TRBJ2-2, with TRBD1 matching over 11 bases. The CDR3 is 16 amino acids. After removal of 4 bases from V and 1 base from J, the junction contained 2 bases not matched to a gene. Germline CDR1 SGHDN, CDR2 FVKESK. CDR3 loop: CASSRTGGRNTGELFF. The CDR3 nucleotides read TGTGCCAGCAGCCGGACAGGGGGCAGGAACACCGGGGAGCTGTTTTTT.

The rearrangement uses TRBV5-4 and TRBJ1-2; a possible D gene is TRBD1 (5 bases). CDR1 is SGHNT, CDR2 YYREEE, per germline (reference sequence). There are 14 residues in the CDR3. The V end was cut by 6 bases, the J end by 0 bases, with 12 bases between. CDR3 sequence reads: CASNKPGTNYGYTF. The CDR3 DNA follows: TGTGCCAGCAACAAACCAGGGACTAACTATGGCTACACCTTC.

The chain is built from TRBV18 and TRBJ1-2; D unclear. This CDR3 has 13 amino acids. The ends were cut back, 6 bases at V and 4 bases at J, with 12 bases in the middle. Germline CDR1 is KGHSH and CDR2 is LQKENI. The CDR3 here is CASSRRDTYGYTF. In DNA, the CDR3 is TGTGCCAGCTCTCGGCGGGATACCTATGGCTACACCTTC.

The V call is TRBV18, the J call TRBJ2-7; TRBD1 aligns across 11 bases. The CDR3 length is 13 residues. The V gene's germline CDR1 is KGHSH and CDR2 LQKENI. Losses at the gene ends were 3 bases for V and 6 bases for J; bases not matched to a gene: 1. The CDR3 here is CASSPDRGPEQYF. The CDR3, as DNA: TGTGCCAGCTCACCGGACAGGGGGCCCGAGCAGTACTTC.